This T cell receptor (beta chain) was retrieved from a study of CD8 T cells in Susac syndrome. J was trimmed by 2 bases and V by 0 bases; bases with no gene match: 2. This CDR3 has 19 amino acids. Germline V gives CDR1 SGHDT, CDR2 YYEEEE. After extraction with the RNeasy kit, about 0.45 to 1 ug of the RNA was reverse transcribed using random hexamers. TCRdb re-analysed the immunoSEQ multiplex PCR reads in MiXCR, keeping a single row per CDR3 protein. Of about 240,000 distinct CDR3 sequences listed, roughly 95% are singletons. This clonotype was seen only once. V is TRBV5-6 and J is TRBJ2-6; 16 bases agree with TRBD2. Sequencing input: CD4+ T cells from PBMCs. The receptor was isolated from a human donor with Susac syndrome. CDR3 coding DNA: TGTGCCAGCAGCTTGGCCGGGACTAGCGGGAGGGCTGGGGCCAACGTCCTGACTTTC. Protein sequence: CASSLAGTSGRAGANVLTF.